This TCR beta chain was documented in a study of shared clonotypes between healthy human individuals. CDR1 is SNHLY and CDR2 is FYNNEI in the germline V gene. CDR3 length equals 13 residues. Trimming took 5 bases from V and 4 from J, leaving 11 bases between them. Caucasian adults residing in Nashville, Tennessee made up all the donors. The assay used deep level. Study processing details: Filtering of immunoSEQ junctional sequences could not match full-length read filtering. Clones were read by immunoSEQ multiplex PCR, and TCRdb kept only the in-frame ones, dropping some. V, J and clone size are taken as reported in that table, and D and trimming were inferred from the DNA itself. The sample carries under 1,900,000 clones, less than 99% recorded once.

This chain connects TRBV2 to TRBJ1-2; D is perhaps TRBD1 (6 bases). The clonotype comes from a man aged 25-45 years in good health. Sequenced: naive CD4+ T cells sorted from blood. The subset: CD45RA+ positively selected. The CDR3 here is CASSRQVGYGYTF. The DNA of the CDR3 is TGTGCCAGCAGTAGACAGGTTGGCTATGGCTACACCTTC. The full variable domain, completed using reference TRBV2 and TRBJ1-2, is EPEVTQTPSHQVTQMGQEVILRCVPISNHLYFYWYRQILGQKVEFLVSFYNNEISEKSEIFDDQFSVERPDGSNFTLKIRSTKLEDSAMYFCASSRQVGYGYTFGSGTRLTVV.